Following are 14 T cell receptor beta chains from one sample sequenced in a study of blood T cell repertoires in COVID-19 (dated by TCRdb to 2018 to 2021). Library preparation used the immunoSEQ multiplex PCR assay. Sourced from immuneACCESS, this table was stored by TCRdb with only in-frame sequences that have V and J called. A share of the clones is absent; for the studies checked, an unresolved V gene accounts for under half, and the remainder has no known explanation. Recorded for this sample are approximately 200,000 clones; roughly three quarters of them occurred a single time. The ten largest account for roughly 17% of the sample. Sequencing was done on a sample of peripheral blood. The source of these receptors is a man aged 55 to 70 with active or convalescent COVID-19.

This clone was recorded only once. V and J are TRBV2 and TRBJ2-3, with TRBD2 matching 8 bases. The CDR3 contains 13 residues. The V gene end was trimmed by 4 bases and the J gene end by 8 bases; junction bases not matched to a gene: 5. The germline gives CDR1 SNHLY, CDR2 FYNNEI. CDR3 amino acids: CASSGDSGGTQYF. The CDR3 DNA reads TGTGCCAGCAGTGGTGACAGCGGGGGTACGCAGTATTTT.

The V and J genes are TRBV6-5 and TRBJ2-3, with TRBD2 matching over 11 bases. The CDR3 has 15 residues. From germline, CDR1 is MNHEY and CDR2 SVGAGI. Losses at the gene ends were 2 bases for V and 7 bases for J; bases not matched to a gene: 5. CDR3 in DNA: TGTGCCAGCAGTTACCTCGGGACTAGCGGTAATACGCAGTATTTT. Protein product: CASSYLGTSGNTQYF.

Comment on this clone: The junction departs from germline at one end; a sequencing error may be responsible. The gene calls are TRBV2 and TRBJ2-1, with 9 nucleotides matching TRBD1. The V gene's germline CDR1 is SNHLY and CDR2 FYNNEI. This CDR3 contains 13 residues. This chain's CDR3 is CASSLTGGGSGVF. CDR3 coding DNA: TGTGCCAGCAGCCTTACAGGGGGCGGGTCAGGGGTCTTC.

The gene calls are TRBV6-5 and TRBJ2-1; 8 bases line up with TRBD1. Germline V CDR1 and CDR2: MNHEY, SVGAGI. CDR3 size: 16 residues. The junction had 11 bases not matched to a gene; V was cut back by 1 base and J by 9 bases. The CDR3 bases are TGTGCCAGCAGTTACTGGGGAGCAGGGGGCCGAAGTGAGCAGTTCTTC. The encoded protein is CASSYWGAGGRSEQFF.

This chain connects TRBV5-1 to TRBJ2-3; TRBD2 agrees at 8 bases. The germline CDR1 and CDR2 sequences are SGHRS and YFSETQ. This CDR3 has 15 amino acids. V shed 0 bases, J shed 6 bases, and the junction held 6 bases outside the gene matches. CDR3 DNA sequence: TGCGCCAGCAGCTTGGACGGGAGGGGAGGCGATACGCAGTATTTT. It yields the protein CASSLDGRGGDTQYF.

CDR3 sequence: CASRPQGNVMGTEAFF. In nucleotides, the CDR3 is TGTGCCAGCAGACCCCAGGGTAACGTTATGGGGACTGAAGCTTTCTTT. This chain joins TRBV7-9 and TRBJ1-1, with TRBD1 as a possible D gene (5 bases). Germline-derived CDR1 and CDR2 are SEHNR and FQNEAQ (reference sequence). This CDR3 comprises 16 residues. V was pared by 6 bases and J by 5 bases, with 22 bases between. The full variable domain, rest sourced from reference TRBV7-9 and TRBJ1-1, is DTGVSQNPRHKITKRGQNVTFRCDPISEHNRLYWYRQTLGQGPEFLTYFQNEAQLEKSRLLSDRFSAERPKGSFSTLEIQRTEQGDSAMYLCASRPQGNVMGTEAFFGQGTRLTVV.

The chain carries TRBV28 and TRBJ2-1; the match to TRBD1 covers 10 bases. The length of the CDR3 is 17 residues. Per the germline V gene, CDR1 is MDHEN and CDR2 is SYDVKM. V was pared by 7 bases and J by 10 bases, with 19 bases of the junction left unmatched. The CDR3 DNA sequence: TGTGCCAGCACCCCAGGGATCGACAGGGGGCGAATTGGGGAGCAGTTCTTC. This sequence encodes CASTPGIDRGRIGEQFF.

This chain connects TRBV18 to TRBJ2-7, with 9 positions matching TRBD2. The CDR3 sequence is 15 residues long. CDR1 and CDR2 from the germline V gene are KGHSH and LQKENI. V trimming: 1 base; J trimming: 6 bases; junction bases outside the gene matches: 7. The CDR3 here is CASSPHPAGGVEQYF. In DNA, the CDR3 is TGTGCCAGCTCACCACATCCAGCGGGAGGAGTCGAGCAGTACTTC. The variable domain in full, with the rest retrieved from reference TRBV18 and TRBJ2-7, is NAGVMQNPRHLVRRRGQEARLRCSPMKGHSHVYWYRQLPEEGLKFMVYLQKENIIDESGMPKERFSAEFPKEGPSILRIQQVVRGDSAAYFCASSPHPAGGVEQYFGPGTRLTVT.

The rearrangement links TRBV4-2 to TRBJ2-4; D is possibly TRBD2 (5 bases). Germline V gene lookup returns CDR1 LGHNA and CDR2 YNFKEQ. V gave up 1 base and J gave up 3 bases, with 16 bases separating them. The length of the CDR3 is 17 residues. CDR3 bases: TGTGCCAGCAGCCAAGGGGTGGGCGCGGGTGTCAAAAACATTCAGTACTTC. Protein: CASSQGVGAGVKNIQYF.

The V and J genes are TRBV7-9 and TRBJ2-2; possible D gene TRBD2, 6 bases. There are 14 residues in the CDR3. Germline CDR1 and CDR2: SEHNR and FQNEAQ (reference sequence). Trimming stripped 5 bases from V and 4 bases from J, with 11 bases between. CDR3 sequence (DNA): TGTGCCAGCAGCCCAGGGACTCTCACCGGGGAGCTGTTTTTT. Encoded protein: CASSPGTLTGELFF.

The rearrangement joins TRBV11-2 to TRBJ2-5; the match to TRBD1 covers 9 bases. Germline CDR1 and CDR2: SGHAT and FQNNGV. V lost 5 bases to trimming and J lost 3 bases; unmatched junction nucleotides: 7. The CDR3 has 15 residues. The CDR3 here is CASSPPGQGEETQYF. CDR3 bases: TGTGCCAGCAGCCCACCGGGACAGGGAGAAGAGACCCAGTACTTC.

CDR3 sequence: CASSLNVGYEQFF. The DNA for the CDR3 is TGCGCCAGCAGCTTGAACGTGGGCTATGAGCAGTTCTTC. The chain is built from TRBV5-1 and TRBJ2-1; no definite D call. The V end lost 1 base, the J end lost 8 bases, and 10 bases lay between the germline ends. The CDR3 has 13 amino acids. Germline values: CDR1 SGHRS, CDR2 YFSETQ. The complete variable domain, with remaining parts taken from reference TRBV5-1 and TRBJ2-1, reads KAGVTQTPRYLIKTRGQQVTLSCSPISGHRSVSWYQQTPGQGLQFLFEYFSETQRNKGNFPGRFSGRQFSNSRSEMNVSTLELGDSALYLCASSLNVGYEQFFGPGTRLTVL.

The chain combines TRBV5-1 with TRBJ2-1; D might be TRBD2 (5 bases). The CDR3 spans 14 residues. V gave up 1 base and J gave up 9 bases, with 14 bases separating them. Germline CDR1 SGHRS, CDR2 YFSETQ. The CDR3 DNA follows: TGCGCCAGCAGCTTGACACTAGATCTTGGTGAGCAGTTCTTC. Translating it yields CASSLTLDLGEQFF.

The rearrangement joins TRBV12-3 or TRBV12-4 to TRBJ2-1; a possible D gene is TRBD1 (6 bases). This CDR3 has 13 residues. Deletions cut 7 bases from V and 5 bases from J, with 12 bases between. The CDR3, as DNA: TGTGCCAGCAACGGACAGATGGACAATGAGCAGTTCTTC. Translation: CASNGQMDNEQFF.